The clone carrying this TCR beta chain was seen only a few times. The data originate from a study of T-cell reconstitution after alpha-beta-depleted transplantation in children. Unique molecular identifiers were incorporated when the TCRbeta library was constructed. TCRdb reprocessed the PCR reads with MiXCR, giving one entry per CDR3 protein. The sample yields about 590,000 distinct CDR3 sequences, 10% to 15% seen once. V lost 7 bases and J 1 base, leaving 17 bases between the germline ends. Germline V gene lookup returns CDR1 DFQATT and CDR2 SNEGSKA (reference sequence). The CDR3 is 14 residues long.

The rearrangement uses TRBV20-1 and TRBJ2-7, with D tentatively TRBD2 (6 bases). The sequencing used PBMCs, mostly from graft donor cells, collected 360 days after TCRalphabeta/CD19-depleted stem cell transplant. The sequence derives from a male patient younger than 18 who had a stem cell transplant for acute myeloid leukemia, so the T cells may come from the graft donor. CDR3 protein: CSGPERRGSYEQYF. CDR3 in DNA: TGCAGTGGCCCCGAACGGCGGGGATCCTACGAGCAGTACTTC.